The 20 T cell receptor beta chains below were found in one sample sequenced in a study of CD8 T cells in ankylosing spondylitis (dated by TCRdb to about 2017). General findings and caveats noted by the study authors: Blood from ankylosing spondylitis patients appeared to be characterized by a TCR beta motif composed of several highly homologous amino acid variants.

No antigen is known for these receptors. The library was built by means of 5' RACE. This sample was sequenced with an Illumina HiSeq 2500. TCRdb reprocessing: public reads trimmed at Q25 with fastp, clones called with MiXCR, in-frame beta chains kept. Rows with one shared CDR3 protein collapse into an entry with the most common genes and DNA. The sample has approximately 520,000 distinct CDR3 sequences on record, about 5.4% of them singletons. Together, the top ten hold under 4.5% of the sample. The sequenced material came from blood, either unsorted or a sorted T cell fraction (not recorded which). The receptors derive from a male donor with ankylosing spondylitis.

This clonotype was counted at least ten times. The chain links TRBV29-1 to TRBJ2-7; the match to TRBD1 covers 8 bases. Germline lookup yields CDR1 SQVTM and CDR2 ANQGSEA. Trimming took 4 bases from V and 7 from J; bases not matched to a gene: 12. This CDR3 comprises 14 residues. The CDR3 is CSVGGSDRGREQYF. The CDR3 DNA reads TGCAGCGTTGGCGGCTCAGACAGGGGTCGGGAGCAGTACTTC.

This clonotype was seen repeatedly, ten times or more. The V and J genes are TRBV11-2 and TRBJ1-5; 9 bases fit TRBD1. With V trimmed by 4 bases and J by 5 bases, 15 bases remained unmatched. CDR1 SGHAT and CDR2 FQNNGV come from the germline V gene. This CDR3 comprises 18 residues. CDR3 in DNA: TGTGCCAGCAGCTCCCTAAGGGCCTGGACAGGGGCTTATCAGCCCCAGCATTTT. Amino acids: CASSSLRAWTGAYQPQHF.

This clonotype was seen more than once but under ten times. The chain joins TRBV20-1 to TRBJ1-1; 10 nucleotides match TRBD1. The ends lost 5 bases at V and 1 base at J; junction bases unmatched: 7. This CDR3 spans 15 amino acids. Germline CDR1 reads DFQATT; CDR2 reads SNEGSKA (reference sequence). CDR3 in DNA: TGCAGTGCTTTAAGGACAGGGGGTGGGAACACTGAAGCTTTCTTT. Its translation is CSALRTGGGNTEAFF.

In this sample, this clonotype turned up many times. V gene TRBV5-1 combines with J gene TRBJ1-6; 8 bases align to TRBD1. The V gene end was trimmed by 1 base and the J gene end by 10 bases; junction bases not matched to a gene: 7. Germline CDR1 SGHRS, CDR2 YFSETQ. CDR3 length: 15 amino acids. The CDR3 DNA reads as TGCGCCAGCAGCTTGCAGCAGGGGGCTGGATCACCCCTCCACTTT. Its translation is CASSLQQGAGSPLHF.

Comments on this clonotype: A junction end diverges from the germline sequence, so it may reflect a read error. The V gene is TRBV19, the J gene TRBJ2-1; possible D gene TRBD2, 7 bases. The CDR3 consists of 16 residues. Germline V CDR1 and CDR2: LNHDA, SQIVND (reference sequence). This CDR3 is CASSYFGGGAYSEQFF. CDR3 coding DNA: TGTGCCAGTAGTTACTTTGGGGGGGGCGCCTACAGTGAGCAGTTCTTC.

This clonotype was seen repeatedly, ten times or more. The chain combines TRBV6-1 with TRBJ1-2; D is possibly TRBD1 (5 bases). CDR1 MNHNS and CDR2 SASEGT come from the germline V gene. Trimming took off 6 bases at V and 8 bases at J, with 16 bases between the two ends. The CDR3 has 13 residues. CDR3 in amino acids: CASSAIGAYGYTF. For the CDR3, the DNA is TGTGCCAGCAGCGCGATTGGGGCTTACGGCTACACCTTC.

As regards this clonotype: This clone may be a read error of a much larger clone one base away. V is TRBV4-3 and J is TRBJ2-3; possibly TRBD1 for D (5 bases). The CDR3 loop spans 13 amino acids. CDR1 is LGHNA, CDR2 YSLEER, per germline. The V gene lost 1 base and the J gene lost 8 bases, with 10 bases spanning the gap. The CDR3 coding sequence is TGCGCCAGCAGCCAAGCAGGGATTGTTACGCAGTATTTT. It encodes CASSQAGIVTQYF.

The sample holds many counts of this clonotype. The genes are TRBV29-1 and TRBJ1-1; no clear D gene. Germline V lookup: CDR1 SQVTM, CDR2 ANQGSEA. The CDR3 length is 12 residues. V dropped 4 bases and J dropped 0 bases, with 6 bases sitting between them. The CDR3 spells CSVGLMNTEAFF. The CDR3 DNA follows: TGCAGCGTTGGCCTCATGAACACTGAAGCTTTCTTT.

At least ten counts were recorded for this clonotype. V usage is TRBV20-1 and J usage is TRBJ1-1; 8 bases line up with TRBD1. With V trimmed by 6 bases and J by 8 bases, 8 bases remained unmatched. This CDR3 spans 12 amino acids. Germline assignment: CDR1 DFQATT and CDR2 SNEGSKA (reference sequence). The CDR3 spells CSAKRRQGEAFF. In DNA form, the CDR3 reads TGCAGTGCCAAACGTCGACAGGGGGAAGCTTTCTTT.

The chain employs TRBV28 and TRBJ2-7, with TRBD1 matching over 9 bases. This CDR3 is 16 amino acids long. Per the germline V gene, CDR1 is MDHEN and CDR2 is SYDVKM. Trimming took 6 bases from V and 5 from J; bases not matched to a gene: 14. The CDR3 nucleotides are TGTGCCAGCAGCCCCTCGGGGACAGGGCGGGCCCACGAGCAGTACTTC. Translated: CASSPSGTGRAHEQYF.

This clonotype was observed many times. The chain carries TRBV7-9 and TRBJ2-7; TRBD2 matches at 8 bases. The ends lost 8 bases at V and 0 bases at J; junction bases unmatched: 6. CDR1 and CDR2 (germline): SEHNR, FQNEAQ (reference sequence). The CDR3 spans 14 residues. Here the CDR3 DNA reads TGTGCCAGCGGTAGGCGGGGGGACTCCTACGAGCAGTACTTC. Amino acid sequence: CASGRRGDSYEQYF.

This clonotype was seen a few times. The rearrangement uses TRBV6-1 and TRBJ2-5; D may match TRBD1 or TRBD2 (6 bases each). This CDR3 has 15 residues. Germline V gene lookup returns CDR1 MNHNS and CDR2 SASEGT. V dropped 7 bases and J dropped 2 bases, with 17 bases sitting between them. CDR3 residues: CASTRDRGAQETQYF. In DNA, the CDR3 is TGTGCCAGCACCCGAGATAGGGGGGCGCAAGAGACCCAGTACTTC.

This clonotype was recorded many times. The rearrangement links TRBV28 to TRBJ2-3; 8 nucleotides line up with TRBD2. Germline CDR1 reads MDHEN; CDR2 reads SYDVKM. The V and J ends lost 7 bases and 2 bases, in that order; junction bases with no gene match: 8. CDR3 length equals 15 residues. CDR3 sequence (DNA): TGTGCCAGCATTCTCAGCGGGGGCTCCACAGATACGCAGTATTTT. Translating gives CASILSGGSTDTQYF.

This clonotype showed up many times. The V gene is TRBV7-6, the J gene TRBJ1-1; no clear D gene. V lost 3 bases and J 5 bases, leaving 10 bases between the germline ends. Germline V gives CDR1 SGHVS, CDR2 FNYEAQ. The CDR3 runs to 13 residues. Here the CDR3 DNA reads TGTGCCAGCAGCTTGCGACATACTACTGAAGCTTTCTTT. Amino acids: CASSLRHTTEAFF.

This clonotype was seen repeatedly, ten times or more. The V gene is TRBV10-3, the J gene TRBJ2-7; possibly TRBD1 for D (6 bases). This CDR3 region has 13 residues. CDR1 and CDR2 from the germline V gene are ENHRY and SYGVKD. The V and J ends lost 6 bases and 3 bases respectively, with 12 bases between them. This CDR3 reads CAIRATGSYEQYF. In DNA form, the CDR3 reads TGTGCCATCAGAGCCACAGGGAGCTACGAGCAGTACTTC.

This clonotype was observed at least ten times. V gene TRBV5-1 combines with J gene TRBJ2-1; D unresolved. Trimming pared 4 bases from V and 0 bases from J, leaving 11 bases between. The CDR3 extends over 15 amino acids. Germline CDR1 and CDR2: SGHRS and YFSETQ. CDR3 sequence reads: CASSPEQSSYNEQFF. In nucleotides, the CDR3 is TGCGCCAGCAGCCCGGAACAGAGCTCCTACAATGAGCAGTTCTTC.

This clonotype was seen many times. The chain links TRBV25-1 to TRBJ2-3, with 10 bases matching TRBD2. The CDR3 contains 16 residues. The germline gives CDR1 MGHDK, CDR2 SYGVNS. V lost 2 bases to trimming and J lost 2 bases; unmatched junction nucleotides: 4. In DNA, the CDR3 is TGTGCCAGCAGTGAAGGGAGCGGGGGGGCCACAGATACGCAGTATTTT. The encoded protein is CASSEGSGGATDTQYF.

This chain links TRBV11-2 with TRBJ2-7; D not certain. The CDR3 runs 14 residues. V was clipped by 5 bases and J by 2 bases, with 13 bases between them. Looked up from germline, CDR1 is SGHAT and CDR2 is FQNNGV. This CDR3 is CASSASFPAYEQYF. The CDR3 DNA reads as TGTGCCAGCAGCGCGAGCTTTCCTGCCTACGAGCAGTACTTC.

This clonotype appeared many times. This rearrangement joins TRBV4-3 to TRBJ2-1, with D unresolved. With 2 bases removed from V and 5 bases from J, the gap between germline ends came to 13 bases. The CDR3 is 15 residues long. From germline, CDR1 is LGHNA and CDR2 YSLEER. This CDR3 is CASSQLPDRDNEQFF. The CDR3 DNA is TGCGCCAGCAGCCAACTTCCAGATCGCGACAATGAGCAGTTCTTC.

This clonotype was counted many times. The rearrangement links TRBV29-1 to TRBJ2-1; tentative D call: TRBD2 (5 bases). CDR1 SQVTM and CDR2 ANQGSEA come from the germline V gene. The CDR3 runs to 13 residues. V lost 0 bases, J lost 4 bases, and 7 bases lay in between. CDR3 amino acids: CSVEDPGYNEQFF. The CDR3 DNA follows: TGCAGCGTTGAAGATCCGGGGTACAATGAGCAGTTCTTC.